This passage covers 8 T cell receptor beta chains from one sample sequenced in a study of blood T cell repertoires in COVID-19. Profiled with immunoSEQ multiplex PCR; TCRdb holds only in-frame clones, not every one. The data hold a few hundred thousand clones, with approximately 90% observed a single time. Sequenced sample: peripheral blood. Receptors originate from an older man with acute or convalescent COVID-19.

The chain has TRBV18 and TRBJ1-2, with TRBD1 matching 10 bases. CDR3 length: 13 amino acids. In germline, CDR1 is KGHSH, CDR2 LQKENI. The junction had 5 bases not matched to a gene; V was cut back by 5 bases and J by 8 bases. The chain's CDR3 is CASSSGTGEGYTF. CDR3 bases: TGTGCCAGCTCATCCGGGACAGGGGAAGGCTACACCTTC.

The chain links TRBV7-2 to TRBJ1-5, with 7 bases matching TRBD1. J lost 3 bases, V lost 4 bases, and 6 bases had no gene match. The germline V gene has CDR1 SGHTA and CDR2 FQGNSA. The CDR3 contains 15 residues. As DNA, the CDR3 is TGTGCCAGCAGCTGGGGACAGTCCGTCAATCAGCCCCAGCATTTT. Its translation is CASSWGQSVNQPQHF.

The chain carries TRBV28 and TRBJ1-2; 9 nucleotides align to TRBD1. Losses at the gene ends were 5 bases for V and 6 bases for J; bases not matched to a gene: 10. This CDR3 region has 15 residues. Looked up from germline, CDR1 is MDHEN and CDR2 is SYDVKM. This CDR3 reads CASSPPGQGWDGYTF. The CDR3 DNA is TGTGCCAGCAGTCCTCCGGGACAGGGCTGGGATGGCTACACCTTC.

The V and J genes are TRBV28 and TRBJ2-7; TRBD1 is a possible D gene (6 bases). This CDR3 is built from 14 residues. Germline CDR1 reads MDHEN; CDR2 reads SYDVKM. With 6 bases removed from V and 0 bases from J, the gap between germline ends came to 12 bases. The CDR3: CASSEGGLSYEQYF. CDR3 bases: TGTGCCAGCAGCGAAGGGGGTCTCTCCTACGAGCAGTACTTC.

This clone was counted only a few times. V and J are TRBV11-2 and TRBJ2-7; 8 nucleotides align to TRBD2. The germline V gene encodes CDR1 SGHAT and CDR2 FQNNGV. With V trimmed by 5 bases and J by 0 bases, 9 bases remained unmatched. The CDR3 runs 16 residues. CDR3 bases: TGTGCCAGCAGCCGAGACGGCGGGGGGTACTCCTACGAGCAGTACTTC. This encodes CASSRDGGGYSYEQYF. Variable domain in full (rest from reference TRBV11-2 and TRBJ2-7): EAGVAQSPRYKIIEKRQSVAFWCNPISGHATLYWYQQILGQGPKLLIQFQNNGVVDDSQLPKDRFSAERLKGVDSTLKIQPAKLEDSAVYLCASSRDGGGYSYEQYFGPGTRLTVT.

This chain connects TRBV29-1 to TRBJ2-7; 9 bases are a match to TRBD1. CDR1 SQVTM and CDR2 ANQGSEA come from the germline V gene. This CDR3 comprises 13 residues. Unmatched junction bases numbered 5, after V lost 6 bases and J lost 2 bases. CDR3 residues: CSVRQGGTYEQYF. The DNA of the CDR3 is TGCAGCGTACGACAGGGGGGAACCTACGAGCAGTACTTC.

The chain employs TRBV6-6 and TRBJ2-7; 7 bases align to TRBD2. The CDR3 length is 14 residues. J lost 0 bases, V lost 6 bases, and 5 bases had no gene match. Germline V lookup: CDR1 MNHNY, CDR2 SVGAGI (reference sequence). DNA of the CDR3: TGTGCCAGCAGCAACGGCGGGGGCTCCTACGAGCAGTACTTC. Its translation is CASSNGGGSYEQYF.

This CDR3 reads CASSRTSGDQETQYF. In nucleotides, the CDR3 is TGTGCCAGCAGCCGGACTAGCGGGGACCAAGAGACCCAGTACTTC. The genes are TRBV7-2 and TRBJ2-5; 12 nucleotides line up with TRBD2. The trim removed 5 bases at V and 0 bases at J, leaving 1 base unmatched. Germline CDR1 and CDR2: SGHTA and FQGNSA. The CDR3 is 15 residues long.